A selection of T cell receptor beta chains follows, all from one sample in a study of immune reconstitution after stem cell transplant in scleroderma. TCRdb reprocessed the RT-PCR reads with MiXCR, giving one entry per CDR3 protein. The sample comprises fewer than 5,000 distinct CDR3 sequences, approximately 8.7% of which are singletons, and 4% to 5% rests with the top ten. Specimen collection occurred before or after autologous hematopoietic stem cell transplantation (not recorded which). The receptors originated from a male donor with systemic sclerosis. Each CDR3 is given with its conserved first and last residue. Each record gives: CDR3 DNA, CDR3 protein, V gene, J gene, clone size, D gene. D genes are given only for firm matches. The listing skips clone size in some rows; elsewhere it reads once, few, many or a size class.

CDR3nt: TGCGCCAGCAGCCCCTCCGCAAGGGAAGAGACCCAGTACTTC; CDR3aa: CASSPSAREETQYF; v_gene: TRBV5-1; j_gene: TRBJ2-5; abundance: NA; d_gene: NA
CDR3nt: TGCAGTGCTTACCGACAGGAATCTAACTATGGCTACACCTTC; CDR3aa: CSAYRQESNYGYTF; v_gene: TRBV20-1; j_gene: TRBJ1-2; abundance: NA; d_gene: NA
CDR3nt: TGTGCCAGCAGTTTACCCCGCGGGGGGCGCGTTGAAAAACTGTTTTTT; CDR3aa: CASSLPRGGRVEKLFF; v_gene: TRBV28; j_gene: TRBJ1-4; abundance: NA; d_gene: NA
CDR3nt: TGTGCCAGCTCACCACCCTCGTCTGGGACCCGGGGGGAGCTGTTTTTT; CDR3aa: CASSPPSSGTRGELFF; v_gene: TRBV18; j_gene: TRBJ2-2; abundance: NA; d_gene: NA
CDR3nt: TGCGCCAGCAGCCAAACAGGGGGCTCTTACGGTGAGCAGTTCTTC; CDR3aa: CASSQTGGSYGEQFF; v_gene: TRBV4-1; j_gene: TRBJ2-1; abundance: few; d_gene: TRBD1
CDR3nt: TGTGCCAGCAGCCGCGACCCGGGACAGGTACGGGAGCAGTACTTC; CDR3aa: CASSRDPGQVREQYF; v_gene: TRBV6-5; j_gene: TRBJ2-7; abundance: medium-sized; d_gene: TRBD1
CDR3nt: TGTGCCAGTGGGACAGGGGAAGGCGAGACCCAGTACTTC; CDR3aa: CASGTGEGETQYF; v_gene: TRBV2; j_gene: TRBJ2-5; abundance: NA; d_gene: TRBD1
CDR3nt: TGTGCCAGCAACAACAGGGGGTCGCGGGATGGCTACACCTTC; CDR3aa: CASNNRGSRDGYTF; v_gene: TRBV2; j_gene: TRBJ1-2; abundance: large; d_gene: TRBD1
CDR3nt: TGCAGCGCCATACCGGGACTAGCGTCCTACAATGAGCAGTTCTTC; CDR3aa: CSAIPGLASYNEQFF; v_gene: TRBV29-1; j_gene: TRBJ2-1; abundance: NA; d_gene: TRBD2
CDR3nt: TGTGCCAGCAGCCAGCCACAGGGCTCAGGGACAGATACGCAGTATTTT; CDR3aa: CASSQPQGSGTDTQYF; v_gene: TRBV3-1; j_gene: TRBJ2-3; abundance: NA; d_gene: NA
CDR3nt: TGTGCCAGCAGGCAAAACTCCGGCTACACCTTC; CDR3aa: CASRQNSGYTF; v_gene: TRBV6-2/TRBV6-3; j_gene: TRBJ1-2; abundance: few; d_gene: NA
CDR3nt: TGTGCCAGCAGCGTAGGCCCCAGCTCCTACAATGAGCAGTTCTTC; CDR3aa: CASSVGPSSYNEQFF; v_gene: TRBV9; j_gene: TRBJ2-1; abundance: large; d_gene: NA
CDR3nt: TGCAGTGCTGAGGGAGGATTTGGGAGCGGGAGGAATTTTGTCGGGGAGCTGTTTTTT; CDR3aa: CSAEGGFGSGRNFVGELFF; v_gene: TRBV20-1; j_gene: TRBJ2-2; abundance: medium-sized; d_gene: TRBD2
CDR3nt: TGTGCCAGCAGCCGAGCTGGGGGGGGAAATAACTATGGCTACACCTTC; CDR3aa: CASSRAGGGNNYGYTF; v_gene: TRBV7-9; j_gene: TRBJ1-2; abundance: few; d_gene: NA
CDR3nt: TGTGCCAGCAGCCCCGGACTAGCGGGTCTCAATGAGCAGTTCTTC; CDR3aa: CASSPGLAGLNEQFF; v_gene: TRBV7-2; j_gene: TRBJ2-1; abundance: few; d_gene: TRBD2
CDR3nt: TGTGCCAGCAGTTTAGACAGGGCCCAGAATGGCTACACCTTC; CDR3aa: CASSLDRAQNGYTF; v_gene: TRBV12-3/TRBV12-4; j_gene: TRBJ1-2; abundance: medium-sized; d_gene: NA
CDR3nt: TGTGCCAGCACGGCGGGGGATCAGCCCCAGCATTTT; CDR3aa: CASTAGDQPQHF; v_gene: TRBV7-9; j_gene: TRBJ1-5; abundance: large; d_gene: NA
CDR3nt: TGCAGTGCTAGAAAACGGGGGGCACCCACAGATACGCAGTATTTT; CDR3aa: CSARKRGAPTDTQYF; v_gene: TRBV20-1; j_gene: TRBJ2-3; abundance: medium-sized; d_gene: NA
CDR3nt: TGCAGTGCTCCTCTCGAGGGTTGGGATGTAAACTTC; CDR3aa: CSAPLEGWDVNF; v_gene: TRBV20-1; j_gene: TRBJ2-7; abundance: few; d_gene: NA
CDR3nt: TGCGCCAGCAGCTTTGAAAATGAAGTCGATACGCAGTATTTT; CDR3aa: CASSFENEVDTQYF; v_gene: TRBV5-1; j_gene: TRBJ2-3; abundance: few; d_gene: NA
CDR3nt: TGCGCCAGCAGCTTGGAAACCTCCACAGATACGCAGTATTTT; CDR3aa: CASSLETSTDTQYF; v_gene: TRBV5-1; j_gene: TRBJ2-3; abundance: medium-sized; d_gene: NA
CDR3nt: TGCAGTGAACTAGCGGGAACAGGCGAGCAGTACTTC; CDR3aa: CSELAGTGEQYF; v_gene: TRBV20-1; j_gene: TRBJ2-7; abundance: NA; d_gene: TRBD2
CDR3nt: TGCAGTGCTAGACCCGAAGGGGACTATGGCTACACCTTC; CDR3aa: CSARPEGDYGYTF; v_gene: TRBV20-1; j_gene: TRBJ1-2; abundance: medium-sized; d_gene: NA
CDR3nt: TGCATGACTAGCGGGTTCACCAGCAATGAGCAGTTCTTC; CDR3aa: CMTSGFTSNEQFF; v_gene: TRBV29-1; j_gene: TRBJ2-1; abundance: few; d_gene: TRBD2
CDR3nt: TGTGCCAGCCGTGGGGGACCGAACACCGGGGAGCTGTTTTTT; CDR3aa: CASRGGPNTGELFF; v_gene: TRBV6-1; j_gene: TRBJ2-2; abundance: NA; d_gene: NA
CDR3nt: TGCAGTGCCACCGACTTAGGGACTAGGGCATACGAGCAGTACTTC; CDR3aa: CSATDLGTRAYEQYF; v_gene: TRBV20-1; j_gene: TRBJ2-7; abundance: few; d_gene: TRBD2
CDR3nt: TGTGCCAGCAGTTTTTTACGCACGGATGGCTACACCTTC; CDR3aa: CASSFLRTDGYTF; v_gene: TRBV12-3/TRBV12-4; j_gene: TRBJ1-2; abundance: NA; d_gene: NA
CDR3nt: TGCAGTGCTAGAGATCACAACCGGGACAGGGGGGTTGGCGATCAGCCCCAGCATTTT; CDR3aa: CSARDHNRDRGVGDQPQHF; v_gene: TRBV20-1; j_gene: TRBJ1-5; abundance: NA; d_gene: TRBD1
CDR3nt: TGCGCCAGCAGCCGACAACCGGGACAGGGGAGTTCCACCATATATTTT; CDR3aa: CASSRQPGQGSSTIYF; v_gene: TRBV5-1; j_gene: TRBJ1-3; abundance: few; d_gene: TRBD1
CDR3nt: TGTGCCAGTAGTTTACTCGGGACTAGCGGGAGGCCCCTCGAGCAGTACTTC; CDR3aa: CASSLLGTSGRPLEQYF; v_gene: TRBV19; j_gene: TRBJ2-7; abundance: NA; d_gene: TRBD2
CDR3nt: TGTGCCAGCAGCCTTCACCGGGGACTAGCGGGAGGGCAGAGTCAAGAGACCCAGTACTTC; CDR3aa: CASSLHRGLAGGQSQETQYF; v_gene: TRBV6-1; j_gene: TRBJ2-5; abundance: medium-sized; d_gene: TRBD2
CDR3nt: TGTGCCAGCAGTGATTCGCGGTTGGACCCTGAAGCTTTCTTT; CDR3aa: CASSDSRLDPEAFF; v_gene: TRBV2; j_gene: TRBJ1-1; abundance: medium-sized; d_gene: NA
CDR3nt: TGTGCCACGGCCATGGCGGTTACGAACACCGGGGAGCTGTTTTTT; CDR3aa: CATAMAVTNTGELFF; v_gene: TRBV28; j_gene: TRBJ2-2; abundance: few; d_gene: NA
CDR3nt: TGCAGTGCCAACGAAGTCGGGGGGGCCGGTAATGAGCAGTTCTTC; CDR3aa: CSANEVGGAGNEQFF; v_gene: TRBV20-1; j_gene: TRBJ2-1; abundance: few; d_gene: TRBD2
CDR3nt: TGCGCCAGCAGCCCGGGGGGGCCGAACACCGGGGAGCTGTTTTTT; CDR3aa: CASSPGGPNTGELFF; v_gene: TRBV5-1; j_gene: TRBJ2-2; abundance: NA; d_gene: TRBD2
CDR3nt: TGTGCCAGCAGCACGACTAGCGGGGGCCACAATGAGCAGTTCTTC; CDR3aa: CASSTTSGGHNEQFF; v_gene: TRBV2; j_gene: TRBJ2-1; abundance: medium-sized; d_gene: TRBD2
CDR3nt: TGCGCCAGCAGTCTCCTGGTCGGGGAGCTGTTTTTT; CDR3aa: CASSLLVGELFF; v_gene: TRBV5-1; j_gene: TRBJ2-2; abundance: NA; d_gene: NA
CDR3nt: TGTGCCAGCAGCCCCGACTCCAGCTCCTACAATGAGCAGTTCTTC; CDR3aa: CASSPDSSSYNEQFF; v_gene: TRBV7-7; j_gene: TRBJ2-1; abundance: NA; d_gene: NA
CDR3nt: TGTGCCAGCAGCCCGTACGGCCGGGGTTCCTACGAGCAGTACTTC; CDR3aa: CASSPYGRGSYEQYF; v_gene: TRBV9; j_gene: TRBJ2-7; abundance: medium-sized; d_gene: NA
CDR3nt: TGCGCCAGCAGTGAGACTAGCTGGGACGAGACCCAGTACTTC; CDR3aa: CASSETSWDETQYF; v_gene: TRBV10-1; j_gene: TRBJ2-5; abundance: medium-sized; d_gene: NA
CDR3nt: TGTGCCATCAAGGATTTGCTAGCCAATGAGCAGTTCTTC; CDR3aa: CAIKDLLANEQFF; v_gene: TRBV10-3; j_gene: TRBJ2-1; abundance: NA; d_gene: NA
CDR3nt: TGTGCCTGGTCCGGGACTGAAGCTTTCTTT; CDR3aa: CAWSGTEAFF; v_gene: TRBV30; j_gene: TRBJ1-1; abundance: few; d_gene: NA
CDR3nt: TGCGCCAGCAGCAGGACAGGGACTGAAAAACTGTTTTTT; CDR3aa: CASSRTGTEKLFF; v_gene: TRBV5-1; j_gene: TRBJ1-4; abundance: medium-sized; d_gene: TRBD1